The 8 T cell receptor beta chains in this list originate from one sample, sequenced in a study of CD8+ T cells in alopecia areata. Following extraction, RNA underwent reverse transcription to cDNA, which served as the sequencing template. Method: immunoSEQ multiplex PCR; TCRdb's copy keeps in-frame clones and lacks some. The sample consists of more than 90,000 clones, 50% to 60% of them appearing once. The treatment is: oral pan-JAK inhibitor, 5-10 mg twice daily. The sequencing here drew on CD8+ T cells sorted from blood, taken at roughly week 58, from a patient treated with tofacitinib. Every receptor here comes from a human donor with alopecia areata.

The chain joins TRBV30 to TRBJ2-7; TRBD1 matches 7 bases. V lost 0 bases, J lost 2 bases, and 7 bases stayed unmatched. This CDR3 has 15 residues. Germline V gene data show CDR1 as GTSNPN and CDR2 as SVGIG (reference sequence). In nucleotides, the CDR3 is TGTGCCTGGAGTGTTCGACAGGGTCGCCCCTACGAGCAGTACTTC. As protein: CAWSVRQGRPYEQYF.

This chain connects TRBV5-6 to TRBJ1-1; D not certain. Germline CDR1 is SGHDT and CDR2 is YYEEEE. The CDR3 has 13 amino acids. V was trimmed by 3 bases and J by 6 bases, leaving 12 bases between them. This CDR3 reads CASSSTLSAEAFF. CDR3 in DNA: TGTGCCAGCAGCTCCACCCTTTCTGCTGAAGCTTTCTTT.

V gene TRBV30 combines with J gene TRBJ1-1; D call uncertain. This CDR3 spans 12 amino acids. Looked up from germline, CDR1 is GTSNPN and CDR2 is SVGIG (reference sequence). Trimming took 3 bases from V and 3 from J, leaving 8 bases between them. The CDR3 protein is CAWRRDHTEAFF. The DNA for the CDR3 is TGTGCCTGGAGGAGGGATCACACTGAAGCTTTCTTT.

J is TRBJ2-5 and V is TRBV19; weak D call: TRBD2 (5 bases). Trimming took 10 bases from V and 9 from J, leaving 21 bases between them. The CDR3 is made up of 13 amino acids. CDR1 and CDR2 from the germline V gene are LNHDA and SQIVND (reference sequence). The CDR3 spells CATTERLGAAQYF. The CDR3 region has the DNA TGTGCCACTACAGAACGGTTAGGAGCGGCCCAGTACTTC.

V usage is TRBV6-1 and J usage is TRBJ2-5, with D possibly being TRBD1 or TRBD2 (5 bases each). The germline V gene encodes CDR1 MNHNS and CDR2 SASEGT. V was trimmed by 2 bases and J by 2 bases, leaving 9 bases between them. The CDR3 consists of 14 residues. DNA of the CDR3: TGTGCCAGCAGTGAATGGGACGTACAAGAGACCCAGTACTTC. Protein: CASSEWDVQETQYF.

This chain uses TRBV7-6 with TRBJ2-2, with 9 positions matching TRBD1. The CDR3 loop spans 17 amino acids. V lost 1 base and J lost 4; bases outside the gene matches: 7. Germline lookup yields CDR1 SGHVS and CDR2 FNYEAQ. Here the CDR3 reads CASSLVTGGRPTGELFF. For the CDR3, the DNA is TGTGCCAGCAGCTTAGTCACAGGGGGCCGGCCCACCGGGGAGCTGTTTTTT. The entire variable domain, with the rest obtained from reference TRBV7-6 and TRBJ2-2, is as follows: GAGVSQSPRYKVTKRGQDVALRCDPISGHVSLYWYRQALGQGPEFLTYFNYEAQQDKSGLPNDRFSAERPEGSISTLTIQRTEQRDSAMYRCASSLVTGGRPTGELFFGEGSRLTVL.

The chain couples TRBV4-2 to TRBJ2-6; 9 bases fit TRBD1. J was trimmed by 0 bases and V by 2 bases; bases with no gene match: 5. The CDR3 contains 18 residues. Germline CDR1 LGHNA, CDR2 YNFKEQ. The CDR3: CASSQMGQGASGANVLTF. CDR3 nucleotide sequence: TGTGCCAGCAGCCAAATGGGACAGGGCGCCTCTGGGGCCAACGTCCTGACTTTC.

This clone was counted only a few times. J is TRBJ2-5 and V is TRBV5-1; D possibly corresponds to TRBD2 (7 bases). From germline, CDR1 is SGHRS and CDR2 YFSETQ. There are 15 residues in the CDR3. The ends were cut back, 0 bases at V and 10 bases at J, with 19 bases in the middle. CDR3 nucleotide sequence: TGCGCCAGCAGCTTGGATGCGGGGGCCTCAGTGGACCAGTACTTC. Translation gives CASSLDAGASVDQYF.